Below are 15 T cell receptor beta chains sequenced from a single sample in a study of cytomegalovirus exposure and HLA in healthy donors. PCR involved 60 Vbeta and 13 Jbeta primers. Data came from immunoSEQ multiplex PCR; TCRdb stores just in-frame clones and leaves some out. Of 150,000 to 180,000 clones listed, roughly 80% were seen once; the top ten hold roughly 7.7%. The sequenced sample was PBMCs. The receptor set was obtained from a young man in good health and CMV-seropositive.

The DNA of the CDR3 is TGTGCCAGCAGCCCCCGGACAGGGGATGATGGGGAGTATGGCTACACCTTC. This gives the protein CASSPRTGDDGEYGYTF. This chain connects TRBV9 to TRBJ1-2, with 9 positions matching TRBD1. CDR1 is SGDLS and CDR2 is YYNGEE in the germline V gene. J was trimmed by 5 bases and V by 4 bases; bases with no gene match: 15. The CDR3 is 17 amino acids.

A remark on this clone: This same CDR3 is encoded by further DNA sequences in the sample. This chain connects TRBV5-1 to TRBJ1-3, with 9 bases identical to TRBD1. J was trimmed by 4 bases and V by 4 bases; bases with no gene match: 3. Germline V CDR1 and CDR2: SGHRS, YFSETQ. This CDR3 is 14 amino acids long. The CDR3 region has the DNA TGCGCCAGCAGCCCGGGACAGGGAGGAAACACCATATATTTT. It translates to CASSPGQGGNTIYF.

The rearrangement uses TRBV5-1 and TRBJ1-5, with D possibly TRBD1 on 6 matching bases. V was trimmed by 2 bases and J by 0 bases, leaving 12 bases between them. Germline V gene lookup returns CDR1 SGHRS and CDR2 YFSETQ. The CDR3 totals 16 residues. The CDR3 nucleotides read TGCGCCAGCAGCTTAGGGACATCCAATAGCAATCAGCCCCAGCATTTT. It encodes CASSLGTSNSNQPQHF.

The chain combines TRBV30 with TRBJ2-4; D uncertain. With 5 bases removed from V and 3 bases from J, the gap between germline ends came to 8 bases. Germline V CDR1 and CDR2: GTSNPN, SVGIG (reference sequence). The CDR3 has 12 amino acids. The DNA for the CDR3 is TGTGCCTGGTCAGGCGACAAAAACATTCAGTACTTC. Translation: CAWSGDKNIQYF. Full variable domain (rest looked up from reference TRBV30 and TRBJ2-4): SQTIHQWPATLVQPVGSPLSLECTVEGTSNPNLYWYRQAAGRGLQLLFYSVGIGQISSEVPQNLSASRPQDRQFILSSKKLLLSDSGFYLCAWSGDKNIQYFGAGTRLSVL.

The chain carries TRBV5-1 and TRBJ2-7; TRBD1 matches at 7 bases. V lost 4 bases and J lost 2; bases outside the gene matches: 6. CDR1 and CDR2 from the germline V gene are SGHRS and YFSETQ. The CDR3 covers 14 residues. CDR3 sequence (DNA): TGCGCCAGCAGCCCAACAGGGGCCGCCTACGAGCAGTACTTC. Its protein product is CASSPTGAAYEQYF.

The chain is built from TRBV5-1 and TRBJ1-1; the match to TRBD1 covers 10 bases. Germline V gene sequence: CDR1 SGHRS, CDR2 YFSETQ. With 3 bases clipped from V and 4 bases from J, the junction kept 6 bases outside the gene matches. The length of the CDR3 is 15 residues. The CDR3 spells CASSSTGGGVTEAFF. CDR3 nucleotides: TGCGCCAGCAGCTCGACAGGGGGCGGCGTCACTGAAGCTTTCTTT.

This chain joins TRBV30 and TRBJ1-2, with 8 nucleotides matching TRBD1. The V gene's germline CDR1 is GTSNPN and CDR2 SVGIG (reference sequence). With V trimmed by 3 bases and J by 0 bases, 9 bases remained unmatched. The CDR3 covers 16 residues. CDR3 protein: CAWSGQGTLSNYGYTF. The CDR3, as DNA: TGTGCCTGGAGCGGACAGGGAACCCTCTCTAACTATGGCTACACCTTC.

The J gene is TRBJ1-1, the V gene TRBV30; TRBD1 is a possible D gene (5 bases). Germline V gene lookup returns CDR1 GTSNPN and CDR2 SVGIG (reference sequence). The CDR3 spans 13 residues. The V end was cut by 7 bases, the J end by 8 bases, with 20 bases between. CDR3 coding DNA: TGTGCCTTGGATATGAATGGGGGAGGGGAAGCTTTCTTT. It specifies CALDMNGGGEAFF.

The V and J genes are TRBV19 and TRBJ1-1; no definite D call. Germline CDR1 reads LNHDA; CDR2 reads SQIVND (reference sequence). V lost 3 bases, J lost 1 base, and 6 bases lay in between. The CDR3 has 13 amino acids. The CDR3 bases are TGTGCCAGTAGTATTTACGGGAACACTGAAGCTTTCTTT. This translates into CASSIYGNTEAFF.

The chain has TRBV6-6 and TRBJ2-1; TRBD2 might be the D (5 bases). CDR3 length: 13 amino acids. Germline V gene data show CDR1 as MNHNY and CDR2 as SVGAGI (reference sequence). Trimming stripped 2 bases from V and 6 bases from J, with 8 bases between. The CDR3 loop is CASSYVASNEQFF. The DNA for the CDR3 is TGTGCCAGCAGTTACGTAGCGAGCAATGAGCAGTTCTTC.

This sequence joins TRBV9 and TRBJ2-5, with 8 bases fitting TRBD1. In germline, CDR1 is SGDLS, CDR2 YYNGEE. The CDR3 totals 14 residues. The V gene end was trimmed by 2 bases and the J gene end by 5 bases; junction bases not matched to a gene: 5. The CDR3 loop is CASSVQGAWETQYF. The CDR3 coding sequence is TGTGCCAGCAGCGTGCAGGGGGCATGGGAGACCCAGTACTTC.

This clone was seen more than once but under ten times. The CDR3 loop is CASSSRSGSGTDTQYF. For the CDR3, the DNA is TGTGCCAGCAGCTCGCGTAGCGGGAGCGGCACAGATACGCAGTATTTT. The chain joins TRBV5-4 to TRBJ2-3, with 9 bases matching TRBD2. This CDR3 comprises 16 residues. The V and J ends lost 3 bases and 1 base, in that order; junction bases with no gene match: 6. Germline values: CDR1 SGHNT, CDR2 YYREEE (reference sequence).

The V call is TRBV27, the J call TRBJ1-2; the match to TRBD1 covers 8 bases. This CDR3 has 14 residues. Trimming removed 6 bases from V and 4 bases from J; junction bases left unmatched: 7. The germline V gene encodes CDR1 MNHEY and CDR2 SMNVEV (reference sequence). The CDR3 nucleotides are TGTGCCAGCAGAAACCGACAGGGGAGCTATGGCTACACCTTC. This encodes CASRNRQGSYGYTF.

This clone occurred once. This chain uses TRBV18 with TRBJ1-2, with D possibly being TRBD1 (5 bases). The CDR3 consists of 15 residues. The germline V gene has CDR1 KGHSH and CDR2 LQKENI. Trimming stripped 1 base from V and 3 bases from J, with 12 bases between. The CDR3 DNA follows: TGTGCCAGCTCACCACAGTCAGGGTTTGACTATGGCTACACCTTC. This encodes CASSPQSGFDYGYTF.

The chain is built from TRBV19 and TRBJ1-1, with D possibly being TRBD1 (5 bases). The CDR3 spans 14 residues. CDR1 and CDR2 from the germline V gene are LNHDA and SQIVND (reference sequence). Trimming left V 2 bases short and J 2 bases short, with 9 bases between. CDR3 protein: CASSIRTSNTEAFF. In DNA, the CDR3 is TGTGCCAGTAGTATACGGACATCTAACACTGAAGCTTTCTTT. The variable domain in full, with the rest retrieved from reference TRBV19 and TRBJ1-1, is DGGITQSPKYLFRKEGQNVTLSCEQNLNHDAMYWYRQDPGQGLRLIYYSQIVNDFQKGDIAEGYSVSREKKESFPLTVTSAQKNPTAFYLCASSIRTSNTEAFFGQGTRLTVV.